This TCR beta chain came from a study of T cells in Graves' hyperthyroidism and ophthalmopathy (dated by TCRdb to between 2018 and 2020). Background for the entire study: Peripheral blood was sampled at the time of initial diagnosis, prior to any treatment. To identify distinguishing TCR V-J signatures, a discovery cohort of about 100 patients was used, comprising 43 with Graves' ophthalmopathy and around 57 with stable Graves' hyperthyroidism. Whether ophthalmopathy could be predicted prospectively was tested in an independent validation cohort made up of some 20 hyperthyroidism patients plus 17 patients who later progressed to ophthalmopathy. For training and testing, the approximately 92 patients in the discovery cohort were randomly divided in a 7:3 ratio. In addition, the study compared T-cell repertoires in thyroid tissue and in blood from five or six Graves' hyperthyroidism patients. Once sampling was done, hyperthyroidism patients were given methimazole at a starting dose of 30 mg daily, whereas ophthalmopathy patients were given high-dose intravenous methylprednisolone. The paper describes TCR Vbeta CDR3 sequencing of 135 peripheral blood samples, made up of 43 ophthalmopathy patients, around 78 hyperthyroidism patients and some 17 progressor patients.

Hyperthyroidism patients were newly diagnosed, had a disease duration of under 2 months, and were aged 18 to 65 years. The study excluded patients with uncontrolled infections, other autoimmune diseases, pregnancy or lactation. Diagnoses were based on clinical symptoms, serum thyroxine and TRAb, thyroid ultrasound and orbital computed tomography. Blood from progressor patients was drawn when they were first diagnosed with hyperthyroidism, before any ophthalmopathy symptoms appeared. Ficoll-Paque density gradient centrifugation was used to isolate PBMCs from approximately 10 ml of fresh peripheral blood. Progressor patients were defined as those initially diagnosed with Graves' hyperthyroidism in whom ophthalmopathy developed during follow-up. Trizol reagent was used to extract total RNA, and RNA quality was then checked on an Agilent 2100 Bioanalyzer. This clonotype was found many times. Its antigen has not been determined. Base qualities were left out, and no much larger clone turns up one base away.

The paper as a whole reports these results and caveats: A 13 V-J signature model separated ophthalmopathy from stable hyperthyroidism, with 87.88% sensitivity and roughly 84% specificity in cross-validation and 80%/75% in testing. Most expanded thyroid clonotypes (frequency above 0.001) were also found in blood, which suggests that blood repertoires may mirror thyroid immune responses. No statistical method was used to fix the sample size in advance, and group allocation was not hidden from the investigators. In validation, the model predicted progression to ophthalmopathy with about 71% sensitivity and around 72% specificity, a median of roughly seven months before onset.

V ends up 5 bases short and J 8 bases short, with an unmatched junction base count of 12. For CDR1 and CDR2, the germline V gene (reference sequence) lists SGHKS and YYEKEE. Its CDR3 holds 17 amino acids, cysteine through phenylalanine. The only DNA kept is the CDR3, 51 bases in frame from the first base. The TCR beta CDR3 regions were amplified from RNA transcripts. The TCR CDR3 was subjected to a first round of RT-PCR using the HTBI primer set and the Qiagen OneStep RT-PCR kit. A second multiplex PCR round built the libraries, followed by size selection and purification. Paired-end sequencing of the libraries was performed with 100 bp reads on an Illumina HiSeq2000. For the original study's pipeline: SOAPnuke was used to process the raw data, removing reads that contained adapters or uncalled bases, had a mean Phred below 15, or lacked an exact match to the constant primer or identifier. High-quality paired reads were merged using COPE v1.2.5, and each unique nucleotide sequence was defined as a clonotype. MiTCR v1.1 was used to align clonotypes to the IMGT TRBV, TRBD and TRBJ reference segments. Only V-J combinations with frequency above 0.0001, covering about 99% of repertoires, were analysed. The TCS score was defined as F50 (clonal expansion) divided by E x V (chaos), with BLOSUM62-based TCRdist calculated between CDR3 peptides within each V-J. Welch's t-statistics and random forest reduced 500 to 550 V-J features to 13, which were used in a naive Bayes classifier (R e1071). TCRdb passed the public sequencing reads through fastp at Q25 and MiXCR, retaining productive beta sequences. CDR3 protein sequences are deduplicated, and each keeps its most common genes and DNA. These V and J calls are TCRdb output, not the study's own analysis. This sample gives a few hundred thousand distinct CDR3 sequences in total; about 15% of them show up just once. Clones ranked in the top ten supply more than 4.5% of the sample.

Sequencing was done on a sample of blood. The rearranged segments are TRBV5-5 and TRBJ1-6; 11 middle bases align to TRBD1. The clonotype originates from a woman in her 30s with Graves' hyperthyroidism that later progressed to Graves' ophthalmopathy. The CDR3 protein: CASSSTSGQGVHSPLHF. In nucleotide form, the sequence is TGTGCCAGCAGTAGTACCTCGGGACAGGGGGTTCATTCACCCCTCCACTTT.